This T cell receptor (beta chain) stems from a study of blood T cells in healthy people across ages. For the second PCR, which ran for about 7 to 12 cycles, a sample-barcoded 5' primer and a J-beta primer mix were used. TCRdb reprocessed the 5' RACE reads via MiXCR and lists one record per CDR3 protein. The sample shows over 1,300,000 distinct CDR3 sequences, 59% of them seen only once. Comments on this clonotype: Its matching antigen is unknown.

Study-wide results and limits: There were more naive CD4+ cells and higher diversity in long-lived donors than in aged donors.

Trimming shortened V by 4 bases and J by 0 bases, and 14 bases separated the two germline ends. Germline V gives CDR1 SGHRS, CDR2 YFSETQ. This CDR3 has 16 amino acids. The material sequenced was blood. This chain connects TRBV5-1 to TRBJ2-1, with a weak D call TRBD1 (7 bases). The receptor was isolated from a man aged 18 to 30 in good health. The CDR3 spells CASSDRDLSSYNEQFF. DNA of the CDR3: TGCGCCAGCAGCGACAGGGACTTGAGCTCCTACAATGAGCAGTTCTTC.